The 9 T cell receptor beta chains listed next were all sequenced from one sample in a study of identifying expanded T cells in peripheral blood (dated by TCRdb to between 2017 and 2020). Receptors were amplified or captured by the immunoSEQ multiplex PCR assay. What TCRdb holds here is the immuneACCESS table cut down to in-frame rearrangements. Part of the clones is not present; checked against another copy, under half of the missing clones reflect an unresolved V gene, and the others are unexplained. A total of about 90,000 clones appear in this sample, approximately 83% of them only once. The ten most abundant clones make up 4.5% to 7% of the sample. Sequenced sample: blood. These receptor sequences come from a person between 18 and 75 years old in good health.

This clone was seen a single time. The genes are TRBV19 and TRBJ2-1, with no clear D. Looked up from germline, CDR1 is LNHDA and CDR2 is SQIVND (reference sequence). This CDR3 has 12 residues. V gave up 5 bases and J gave up 4 bases, with 6 bases separating them. CDR3: CASSVIYNEQFF. In DNA form, the CDR3 reads TGTGCCAGTAGTGTTATATACAATGAGCAGTTCTTC.

CDR3 residues: CASSLEPLTDTQYF. In DNA form, the CDR3 reads TGTGCCAGCAGCTTAGAACCCCTCACAGATACGCAGTATTTT. This chain uses TRBV7-3 with TRBJ2-3, with D unclear. The germline CDR1 and CDR2 sequences are SGHTA and FQGTGA. This CDR3 region has 14 residues. The V and J ends lost 2 bases and 2 bases respectively, with 8 bases between them.

A few counts support this clone. The chain is built from TRBV18 and TRBJ1-5; D call uncertain. The length of the CDR3 is 15 residues. V lost 3 bases, J lost 11 bases, and 20 bases lay in between. Germline-derived CDR1 and CDR2 are KGHSH and LQKENI. CDR3 in amino acids: CASSPDGSPSMAQHF. The CDR3 DNA is TGTGCCAGCTCACCGGATGGAAGTCCTTCAATGGCCCAGCATTTT.

This sequence joins TRBV6-1 and TRBJ2-1; D is uncertain. Germline V gene data show CDR1 as MNHNS and CDR2 as SASEGT. CDR3 length equals 12 residues. Trimming stripped 6 bases from V and 7 bases from J, with 10 bases between. This CDR3 reads CASSPGLNEQFF. The DNA of the CDR3 is TGTGCCAGCAGCCCGGGCCTTAATGAGCAGTTCTTC.

The J gene is TRBJ1-2, the V gene TRBV5-6; no definite D call. This CDR3 contains 13 residues. V was trimmed by 0 bases and J by 5 bases, leaving 8 bases between them. Germline V gene data show CDR1 as SGHDT and CDR2 as YYEEEE. The CDR3 spells CASSLGGPYGYTF. For the CDR3, the DNA is TGTGCCAGCAGCTTGGGTGGCCCTTATGGCTACACCTTC.

The genes are TRBV5-1 and TRBJ2-1, with 9 bases matching TRBD1. V was clipped by 0 bases and J by 5 bases; unmatched bases: 6. CDR3 length equals 16 residues. Germline CDR1 and CDR2: SGHRS and YFSETQ. The CDR3 DNA reads TGCGCCAGCAGCTTGGTAGGGACAGGGACTGACAATGAGCAGTTCTTC. Protein product: CASSLVGTGTDNEQFF.

The genes are TRBV19 and TRBJ2-7; 7 nucleotides match TRBD2. Losses at the gene ends were 2 bases for V and 6 bases for J; bases not matched to a gene: 4. The CDR3 spans 13 residues. Germline CDR1 and CDR2: LNHDA and SQIVND (reference sequence). This chain's CDR3 is CASSILPGGEQYF. The CDR3 DNA is TGTGCCAGTAGTATACTCCCGGGGGGCGAGCAGTACTTC.

The gene calls are TRBV6-1 and TRBJ1-2, with no clear D. The CDR3 consists of 14 residues. Trimming removed 6 bases from V and 4 bases from J, with 15 bases in between. In germline, CDR1 is MNHNS, CDR2 SASEGT. The CDR3 nucleotides are TGTGCCAGCAGGGAGACTATTGAGAGCTATGGCTACACCTTC. It codes for CASRETIESYGYTF.

The chain joins TRBV7-6 to TRBJ1-3, with 8 bases that match TRBD1. J lost 0 bases, V lost 1 base, and 5 bases had no gene match. The germline V gene encodes CDR1 SGHVS and CDR2 FNYEAQ. The CDR3 sequence is 17 residues long. CDR3 sequence reads: CASSLEDRVSSGNTIYF. The CDR3 DNA follows: TGTGCCAGCAGCTTAGAGGACAGGGTGAGCTCTGGAAACACCATATATTTT.